Sequencing of this T cell receptor (beta chain) was carried out in a study of blood T cell repertoires in COVID-19. Authors' processing steps: Estimation of nucleated cell counts relied on the amplification of reference gene primers. Sequencing used immunoSEQ multiplex PCR; TCRdb keeps in-frame clones, though not all of them. Clone size and V and J calls were adopted from that table, with D and trimming inferred from the DNA. The repertoire holds 200,000 to 250,000 clones, with 80% to 90% as singletons. This clonotype originated in an elderly woman with active or convalescent COVID-19. Sample: peripheral blood.

CDR3 region: CASSLANSGNSPLHF. In DNA form, the CDR3 reads TGTGCCAGCAGCTTAGCGAACTCGGGGAATTCACCCCTCCACTTT. The chain couples TRBV7-8 to TRBJ1-6; D remains unclear. CDR1 is SGHVS and CDR2 is FQNEAQ in the germline V gene. The V and J ends lost 0 bases and 7 bases respectively, with 10 bases between them. The CDR3 loop spans 15 amino acids.